This TCR beta chain derives from a study of blood T cell repertoires in COVID-19. For the study at large: COVID-19 samples from acute and convalescent phases originated in the United States, Italy and Spain. In each case, the material was cDNA or gDNA derived from T cells, B-cell-depleted T cells, or PBMCs.

In the original processing: Estimation of nucleated cell counts was performed using reference gene primer amplification. Method: immunoSEQ multiplex PCR; TCRdb's copy keeps in-frame clones and lacks some. V and J calls and clone size follow that table, whereas D and trimming were derived from the DNA. The data show some 220,000 clones, with roughly 91% seen just once and around 0.86% held by the top ten. The TCR comes from a man between 25 and 39 years old with COVID-19, enrolled during active disease. Specimen: peripheral blood.

This CDR3 is CASSLQGQGAQPQHF. The CDR3 region has the DNA TGTGCCAGCAGTTTACAGGGACAGGGCGCCCAGCCCCAGCATTTT. V usage is TRBV27 and J usage is TRBJ1-5, with 9 positions matching TRBD1. CDR3 length equals 15 residues. CDR1 and CDR2 from the germline V gene are MNHEY and SMNVEV (reference sequence). Trimming removed 2 bases from V and 7 bases from J; junction bases left unmatched: 6.